Presented here are 13 T cell receptor beta chains from one specimen sequenced in a study of breast tumors, draining lymph nodes, adjacent tissues listed by TCRdb under 2016. Lymph node samples came from the axillary draining lymph nodes of breast cancer patients. Libraries were constructed by multiplex PCR. Sequencer: Illumina HiSeq 2000. The public reads were reprocessed in TCRdb via fastp at Q25 and MiXCR, keeping in-frame beta chains. Here each entry gathers all rows of one CDR3 protein and keeps the most common genes and DNA. In this sample the table shows 250,000 or so distinct CDR3 sequences, 30% to 35% of which occur a single time. In total, the top ten clones hold roughly 1.2% of the sample. The material sequenced was axillary lymph node tissue. The receptors were gathered from a female donor with breast cancer. Some clones in this sample may be carry-over from other donors' samples.

This clonotype was recorded many times. This sequence joins TRBV5-4 and TRBJ2-2; TRBD1 is a possible D gene (5 bases). This CDR3 comprises 15 residues. The V end was cut by 1 base, the J end by 5 bases, with 12 bases between. Germline V gene lookup returns CDR1 SGHNT and CDR2 YYREEE (reference sequence). The CDR3, as DNA: TGTGCCAGCAGCTTGAGACAGTCTAGAACCGGGGAGCTGTTTTTT. This encodes CASSLRQSRTGELFF.

Only a few counts were recorded for this clonotype. The chain is built from TRBV27 and TRBJ2-1, with D uncertain. The CDR3 sequence is 12 residues long. V was clipped by 0 bases and J by 12 bases, with 9 bases between them. CDR1 is MNHEY and CDR2 is SMNVEV in the germline V gene (reference sequence). CDR3 sequence reads: CASSLSGSWQFF. Here the CDR3 DNA reads TGTGCCAGCAGTTTATCCGGGTCGTGGCAGTTCTTC.

This chain links TRBV7-8 with TRBJ1-2, with 9 bases that match TRBD1. This CDR3 has 19 residues. V was pared by 5 bases and J by 0 bases, with 16 bases of the junction left unmatched. Looked up from germline, CDR1 is SGHVS and CDR2 is FQNEAQ. DNA for the CDR3: TGTGCCAGCAGCACGGACAAACAGGGGGCGCCGCGTGCTAACTATGGCTACACCTTC. The encoded protein is CASSTDKQGAPRANYGYTF.

This clonotype was detected ten times or more. The rearrangement joins TRBV7-9 to TRBJ2-7; maybe TRBD2 (6 bases). V shed 4 bases and J shed 2 bases, with 15 bases lying between them. Per germline, CDR1 SEHNR and CDR2 FQNEAQ (reference sequence). The CDR3 has 15 residues. CDR3 region: CASSSLRDFPYEQYF. CDR3 sequence (DNA): TGTGCCAGCAGCTCCCTCCGGGACTTTCCCTACGAGCAGTACTTC.

This clonotype has just a few counts. This could be a read error, since a much larger clone is one nucleotide away. The chain joins TRBV11-2 to TRBJ2-7; 8 bases are shared with TRBD2. The trim removed 4 bases at V and 2 bases at J, leaving 7 bases unmatched. The CDR3 is made up of 15 amino acids. Per germline, CDR1 SGHAT and CDR2 FQNNGV. Here the CDR3 reads CASSSFSGATYEQYF. For the CDR3, the DNA is TGTGCCAGCAGCTCGTTTAGCGGGGCAACCTACGAGCAGTACTTC.

This clonotype has just a few counts. Possible read error: a much larger clone is one base away. The gene calls are TRBV20-1 and TRBJ1-2, with a tentative D call TRBD1 (5 bases). Germline CDR1 DFQATT, CDR2 SNEGSKA (reference sequence). The CDR3 is 13 amino acids. Written as DNA, the CDR3 is TGCAGTGCGGATTACGACGGACACTATGCCTACACCTTC. As protein: CSADYDGHYAYTF.

This chain connects TRBV5-1 to TRBJ2-2; TRBD2 matches 8 bases. CDR1 SGHRS and CDR2 YFSETQ come from the germline V gene. V trimming: 0 bases; J trimming: 7 bases; junction bases outside the gene matches: 2. This CDR3 is 14 amino acids long. The CDR3, as DNA: TGCGCCAGCAGCTTGGGTGGGACTAGCGGGGAGCTGTTTTTT. Translating gives CASSLGGTSGELFF. Together with reference TRBV5-1 and TRBJ2-2, the CDR3 gives the full variable domain: KAGVTQTPRYLIKTRGQQVTLSCSPISGHRSVSWYQQTPGQGLQFLFEYFSETQRNKGNFPGRFSGRQFSNSRSEMNVSTLELGDSALYLCASSLGGTSGELFFGEGSRLTVL.

The chain uses TRBV27 and TRBJ2-7; possible D gene TRBD1, 5 bases. CDR3 size: 17 residues. The V end was cut by 6 bases, the J end by 7 bases, with 28 bases between. Germline-derived CDR1 and CDR2 are MNHEY and SMNVEV (reference sequence). The CDR3 region is CASSLNAPTALRGEQYF. DNA for the CDR3: TGTGCCAGCAGCCTAAACGCCCCGACAGCGCTCCGTGGGGAGCAGTACTTC.

The genes are TRBV3-1 and TRBJ1-3, with D possibly TRBD1 on 5 matching bases. The germline V and J ends were trimmed by 0 bases and 4 bases, with 13 bases remaining between them. From germline, CDR1 is LGHDT and CDR2 YNNKEL (reference sequence). The CDR3 totals 16 residues. As DNA, the CDR3 is TGTGCCAGCAGCCAAGATTTGGGGGGAGCGGGAAACACCATATATTTT. This encodes CASSQDLGGAGNTIYF.

This clonotype has a count of ten or more. The V and J genes are TRBV19 and TRBJ2-5; weak D call: TRBD2 (5 bases). Between the trimmed V and J ends, which lost 8 bases and 5 bases, there was a span of 15 bases. Germline-derived CDR1 and CDR2 are LNHDA and SQIVND (reference sequence). The CDR3 extends over 13 amino acids. CDR3 nucleotide sequence: TGTGCCAGTCGGATATCAGGACTGGAGACCCAGTACTTC. This codes for CASRISGLETQYF.

Ten or more counts support this clonotype. V is TRBV3-1 and J is TRBJ2-7; 8 bases are shared with TRBD2. V lost 7 bases to trimming and J lost 0 bases; unmatched junction nucleotides: 5. The germline CDR1 and CDR2 sequences are LGHDT and YNNKEL (reference sequence). The CDR3 is 14 amino acids. In DNA, the CDR3 is TGTGCCAGCAAGAGAGCGGGAGCCTCCTACGAGCAGTACTTC. Translation gives CASKRAGASYEQYF.

This clonotype appeared once. It may be a read error: a sequence one base away is much more abundant. Because it lacks the conserved phenylalanine or tryptophan at the end, this CDR3 is likely a read error. CDR3 sequence: CASSQLSGGTNEKLFS. CDR3 bases: TGTGCCAGCAGCCAATTGAGTGGGGGTACTAATGAAAAACTGTTTTCT. The chain joins TRBV4-2 to TRBJ1-4, with D perhaps matching TRBD1 (5 bases). This CDR3 contains 16 residues. Per the germline V gene, CDR1 is LGHNA and CDR2 is YNFKEQ. The germline V and J ends were trimmed by 2 bases and 2 bases, with 12 bases remaining between them.

Concerning this clonotype itself: A much larger clonotype is one base distant, so this may be a read error. The missing conserved phenylalanine or tryptophan at the end of this CDR3 makes a read error likely. The CDR3 coding sequence is TGTGCCAGCAGCCGGCTAGCGGGAGCCGGGGAGCTGTTTTCT. The encoded protein is CASSRLAGAGELFS. V usage is TRBV4-2 and J usage is TRBJ2-2, with TRBD2 matching over 10 bases. This CDR3 has 14 residues. CDR1 and CDR2 from the germline V gene are LGHNA and YNFKEQ. Trimming cost V 4 bases and J 6 bases; bases outside gene matches: 2.